The next 7 T cell receptor beta chains were all read from a single sample in a study of T-cell reconstitution after alpha-beta-depleted transplantation in children. TCRbeta library preparation incorporated unique molecular identifiers. MiXCR was run by TCRdb on the PCR reads, yielding one entry per CDR3 protein. The sample includes over 100,000 distinct CDR3 sequences, 9% to 12% seen only once; the top ten take around 34%. Sequenced here: PBMCs, sampled before TCRalphabeta/CD19-depleted stem cell transplant. These TCRs come from a boy aged 2-9 years with acute lymphoblastic leukemia, due to receive a stem cell transplant.

CDR3 coding DNA: TGCAGCGGCACAGGGGGCGGGGAGACCCAGTACTTC. Its protein product is CSGTGGGETQYF. V and J are TRBV20-1 and TRBJ2-5; TRBD1 agrees at 9 bases. Germline-derived CDR1 and CDR2 are DFQATT and SNEGSKA (reference sequence). CDR3 size: 12 residues.

This clonotype was detected ten times or more. The chain couples TRBV7-2 to TRBJ2-7; D is perhaps TRBD1 (7 bases). The ends were cut back, 2 bases at V and 4 bases at J, with 12 bases in the middle. CDR3 size: 14 residues. Germline values: CDR1 SGHTA, CDR2 FQGNSA. The CDR3 region has the DNA TGTGCCAGCAGCTTACAGGGGGGTATTTACGAGCAGTACTTC. This codes for CASSLQGGIYEQYF. Variable domain in full (rest from reference TRBV7-2 and TRBJ2-7): GAGVSQSPSNKVTEKGKDVELRCDPISGHTALYWYRQSLGQGLEFLIYFQGNSAPDKSGLPSDRFSAERTGGSVSTLTIQRTQQEDSAVYLCASSLQGGIYEQYFGPGTRLTVT.

The chain links TRBV27 to TRBJ1-4; D ambiguous. The CDR3 covers 13 residues. Trimming removed 6 bases from V and 8 bases from J, with 13 bases in between. Germline V gene lookup returns CDR1 MNHEY and CDR2 SMNVEV (reference sequence). The CDR3 nucleotides read TGTGCCAGCAGGAAGCTGGGAACGGAAAAACTGTTTTTT. It encodes CASRKLGTEKLFF.

The V call is TRBV18, the J call TRBJ1-3, with TRBD1 identical over 10 bases. Germline assignment: CDR1 KGHSH and CDR2 LQKENI. CDR3 length equals 15 residues. Losses at the gene ends were 3 bases for V and 3 bases for J; bases not matched to a gene: 2. The CDR3 region is CASSPDRGFGNTIYF. As DNA, the CDR3 is TGTGCCAGCTCACCGGACAGGGGGTTTGGAAACACCATATATTTT.

This chain links TRBV5-1 with TRBJ1-1, with D unclear. This CDR3 is built from 16 residues. V was trimmed by 3 bases and J by 3 bases, leaving 18 bases between them. Germline V CDR1 and CDR2: SGHRS, YFSETQ. CDR3 residues: CASSSAGLVQDTEAFF. The CDR3 DNA reads as TGCGCCAGCAGCTCAGCCGGGCTGGTGCAGGACACTGAAGCTTTCTTT.

The genes are TRBV5-1 and TRBJ2-3; 11 bases map to TRBD2. CDR3 size: 12 residues. Germline lookup yields CDR1 SGHRS and CDR2 YFSETQ. V lost 3 bases to trimming and J lost 12 bases; unmatched junction nucleotides: 3. DNA of the CDR3: TGCGCCAGCAGCTCGACTAGCGGGATCCAGTATTTT. The encoded protein is CASSSTSGIQYF.

The V gene is TRBV18, the J gene TRBJ2-1, with 12 bases matching TRBD2. The junction had 9 bases not matched to a gene; V was cut back by 5 bases and J by 1 base. Germline V gene data show CDR1 as KGHSH and CDR2 as LQKENI. The length of the CDR3 is 18 residues. CDR3 protein: CASSSTLGLAGSYNEQFF. The CDR3 DNA sequence: TGTGCCAGCTCATCTACCTTAGGACTAGCGGGATCCTACAATGAGCAGTTCTTC.